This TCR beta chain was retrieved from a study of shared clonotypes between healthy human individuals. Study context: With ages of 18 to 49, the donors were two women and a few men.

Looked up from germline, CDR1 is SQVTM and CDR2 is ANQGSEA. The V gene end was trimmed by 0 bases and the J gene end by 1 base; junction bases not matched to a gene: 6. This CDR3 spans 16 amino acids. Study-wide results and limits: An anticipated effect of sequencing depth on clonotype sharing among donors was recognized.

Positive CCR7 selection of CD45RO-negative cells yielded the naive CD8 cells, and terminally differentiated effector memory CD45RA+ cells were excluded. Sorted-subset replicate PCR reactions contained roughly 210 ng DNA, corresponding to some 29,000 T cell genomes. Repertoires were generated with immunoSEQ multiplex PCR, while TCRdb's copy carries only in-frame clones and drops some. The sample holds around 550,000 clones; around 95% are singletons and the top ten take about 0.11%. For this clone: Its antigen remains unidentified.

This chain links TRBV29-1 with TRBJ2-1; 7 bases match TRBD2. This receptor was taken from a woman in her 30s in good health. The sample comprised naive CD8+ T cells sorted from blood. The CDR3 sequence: CSVEDTGGSSYNEQFF. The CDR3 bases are TGCAGCGTTGAAGATACGGGCGGGAGTTCCTACAATGAGCAGTTCTTC.